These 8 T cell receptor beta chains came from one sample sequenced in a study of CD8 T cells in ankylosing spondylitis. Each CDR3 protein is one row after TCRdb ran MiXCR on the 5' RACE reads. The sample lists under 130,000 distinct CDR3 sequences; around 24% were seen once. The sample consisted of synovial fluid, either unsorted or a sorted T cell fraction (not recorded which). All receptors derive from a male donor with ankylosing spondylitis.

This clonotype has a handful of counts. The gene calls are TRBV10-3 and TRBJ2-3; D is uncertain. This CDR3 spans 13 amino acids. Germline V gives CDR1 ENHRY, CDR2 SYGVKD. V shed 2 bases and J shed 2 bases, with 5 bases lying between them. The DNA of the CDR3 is TGTGCCATCAGTGAGGGAGTCACAGATACGCAGTATTTT. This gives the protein CAISEGVTDTQYF.

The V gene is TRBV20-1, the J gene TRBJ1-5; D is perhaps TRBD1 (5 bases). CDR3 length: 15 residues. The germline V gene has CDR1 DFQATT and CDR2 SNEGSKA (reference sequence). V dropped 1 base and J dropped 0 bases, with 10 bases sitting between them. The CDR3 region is CSARAGPRSNQPQHF. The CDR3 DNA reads TGCAGTGCTAGAGCGGGACCCCGTAGCAATCAGCCCCAGCATTTT.

The CDR3 region is CASSKTGSTGELFF. CDR3 bases: TGTGCCAGTAGTAAGACAGGATCCACCGGGGAGCTGTTTTTT. This chain joins TRBV19 and TRBJ2-2; possible D gene TRBD1, 6 bases. CDR1 LNHDA and CDR2 SQIVND come from the germline V gene (reference sequence). Between the trimmed V and J ends, which lost 4 bases and 4 bases, there was a span of 10 bases. The CDR3 runs to 14 residues.

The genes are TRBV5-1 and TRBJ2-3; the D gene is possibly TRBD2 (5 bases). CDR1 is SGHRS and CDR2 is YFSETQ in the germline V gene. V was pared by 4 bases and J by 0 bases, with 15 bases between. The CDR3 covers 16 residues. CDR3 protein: CASSSLGGISTDTQYF. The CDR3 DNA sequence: TGCGCCAGCAGCAGTCTAGGAGGTATTAGCACAGATACGCAGTATTTT.

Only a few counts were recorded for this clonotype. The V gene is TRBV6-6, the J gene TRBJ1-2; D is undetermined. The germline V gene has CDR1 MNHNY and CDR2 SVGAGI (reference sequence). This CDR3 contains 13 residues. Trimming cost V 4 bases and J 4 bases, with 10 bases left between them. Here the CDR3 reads CASSSQRFYGYTF. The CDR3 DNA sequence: TGTGCCAGCAGTTCCCAGCGGTTCTATGGCTACACCTTC.

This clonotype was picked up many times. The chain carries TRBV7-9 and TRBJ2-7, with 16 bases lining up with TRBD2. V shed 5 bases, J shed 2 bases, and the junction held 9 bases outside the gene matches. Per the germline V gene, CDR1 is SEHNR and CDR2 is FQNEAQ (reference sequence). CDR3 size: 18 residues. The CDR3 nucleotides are TGTGCCAGCAGCATGGGACTAGCGGGAGGGCCCATTCCCTACGAGCAGTACGTC. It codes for CASSMGLAGGPIPYEQYV.

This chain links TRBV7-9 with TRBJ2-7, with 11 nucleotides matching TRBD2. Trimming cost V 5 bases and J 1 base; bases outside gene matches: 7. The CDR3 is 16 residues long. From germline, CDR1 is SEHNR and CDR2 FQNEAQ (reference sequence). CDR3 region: CASSLLAGDPSYEQYF. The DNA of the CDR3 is TGTGCCAGCAGCCTACTAGCGGGGGACCCTTCCTACGAGCAGTACTTC. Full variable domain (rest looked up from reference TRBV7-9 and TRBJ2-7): DTGVSQNPRHKITKRGQNVTFRCDPISEHNRLYWYRQTLGQGPEFLTYFQNEAQLEKSRLLSDRFSAERPKGSFSTLEIQRTEQGDSAMYLCASSLLAGDPSYEQYFGPGTRLTVT.

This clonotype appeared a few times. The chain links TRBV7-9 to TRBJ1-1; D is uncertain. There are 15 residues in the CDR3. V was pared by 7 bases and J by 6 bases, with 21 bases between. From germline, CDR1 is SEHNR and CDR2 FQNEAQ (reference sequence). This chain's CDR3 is CASTTFQGLVSEAFF. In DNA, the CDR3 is TGTGCCAGCACCACGTTTCAAGGGCTTGTCTCTGAAGCTTTCTTT.